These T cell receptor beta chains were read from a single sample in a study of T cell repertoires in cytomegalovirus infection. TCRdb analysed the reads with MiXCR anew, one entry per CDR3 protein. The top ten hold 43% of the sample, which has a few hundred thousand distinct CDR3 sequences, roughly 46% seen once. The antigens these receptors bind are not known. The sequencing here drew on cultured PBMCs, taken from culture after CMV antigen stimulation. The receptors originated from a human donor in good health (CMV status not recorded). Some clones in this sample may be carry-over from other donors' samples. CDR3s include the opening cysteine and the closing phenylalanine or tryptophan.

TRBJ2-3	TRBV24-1	CATSDTGTGTQTQYF
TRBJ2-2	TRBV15	CATSSLRAGELFF
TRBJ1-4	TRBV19	CASRDGYNEKLFF
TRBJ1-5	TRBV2	CASTNSRNQPQHF
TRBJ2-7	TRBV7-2	CASRLAGSYEQYF
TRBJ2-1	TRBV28	CASSTLAGGPEYNEQFF
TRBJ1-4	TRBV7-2	CASSYTQGLGNEKLFF
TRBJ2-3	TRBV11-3	CASSLQPGVGADTQYF
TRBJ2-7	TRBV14	CASSQGTITGYEQYF
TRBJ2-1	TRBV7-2	CASSFMRVGWGINEQFF
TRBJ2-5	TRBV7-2	CASSLIPGLAGGKTQYF
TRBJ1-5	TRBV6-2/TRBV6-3	CASTLTPLAGQPQHF
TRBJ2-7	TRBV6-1	CASGTSGTSYEQYF
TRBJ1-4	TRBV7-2	CASSSRRGGEKLFF
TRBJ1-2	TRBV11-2	CASSPNRQYGYTF
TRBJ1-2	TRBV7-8	CASSPWREYGYTF
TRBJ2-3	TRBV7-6	CASSLESMTDTQYF
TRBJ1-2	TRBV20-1	CSARVLGRRTYGYTF
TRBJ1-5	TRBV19	CAVDRGHSNQPQHF
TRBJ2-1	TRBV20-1	CSARVQGAYNEQFF
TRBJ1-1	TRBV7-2	CASSLSRMGGLGTEAFF
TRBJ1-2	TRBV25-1	CASSEDAYYGYTF
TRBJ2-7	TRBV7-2	CASSLQREVVDEQYF
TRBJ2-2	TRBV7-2	CASSLVPASGGELFF
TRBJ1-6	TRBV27	CATSPTDSYNSPLHF
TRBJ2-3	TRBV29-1	CSVGGGGSQDTQYF
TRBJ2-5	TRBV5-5	CASSFWQGQETQYF
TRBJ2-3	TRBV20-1	CSGGEPDTQYF